What follows are 10 T cell receptor beta chains derived from one specimen sequenced in a study of T cells in Graves' hyperthyroidism and ophthalmopathy. Authors of the study amplified TCR beta CDR3 regions from RNA transcripts. During a first-round RT-PCR of the TCR CDR3, the HTBI primer set was used. TCRdb reprocessed the multiplex PCR reads via MiXCR and lists one record per CDR3 protein. The repertoire holds hundreds of thousands of distinct CDR3 sequences, with around 13% as singletons. Sequencing used blood. Source of these receptors: a woman aged 18-29 years with Graves' hyperthyroidism.

The gene calls are TRBV2 and TRBJ2-1, with TRBD2 matching 8 bases. Germline-derived CDR1 and CDR2 are SNHLY and FYNNEI. This CDR3 spans 16 amino acids. The ends lost 1 base at V and 7 bases at J; junction bases unmatched: 9. This CDR3 reads CASSEVDSGERNEQFF. The CDR3, as DNA: TGTGCCAGCAGTGAAGTAGATAGCGGGGAACGAAATGAGCAGTTCTTC.

This clonotype was counted ten times or more. The chain is built from TRBV2 and TRBJ2-3; D possibly corresponds to TRBD1 (5 bases). V was trimmed by 1 base and J by 0 bases, leaving 14 bases between them. Per the germline V gene, CDR1 is SNHLY and CDR2 is FYNNEI. The CDR3 spans 17 residues. As DNA, the CDR3 is TGTGCCAGCAGTGAAGGTCAGGGCACCTCTAGCACAGATACGCAGTATTTT. Its protein is CASSEGQGTSSTDTQYF.

This clonotype showed up many times. This sequence joins TRBV11-2 and TRBJ2-7; 7 nucleotides match TRBD2. Germline V gives CDR1 SGHAT, CDR2 FQNNGV. This CDR3 spans 15 amino acids. The V gene end was trimmed by 7 bases and the J gene end by 3 bases; junction bases not matched to a gene: 12. CDR3 in amino acids: CASTLGASGLYEQYF. CDR3 nucleotides: TGTGCCAGCACTCTAGGGGCTAGCGGTCTCTACGAGCAGTACTTC.

This clonotype showed up many times. This sequence joins TRBV18 and TRBJ2-7; D call uncertain. The CDR3 sequence is 16 residues long. Germline assignment: CDR1 KGHSH and CDR2 LQKENI. V shed 0 bases and J shed 0 bases, with 12 bases lying between them. CDR3 coding DNA: TGTGCCAGCTCACCACCTGACGGGCGAACCTCCTACGAGCAGTACTTC. Translated, it gives CASSPPDGRTSYEQYF. Together with reference TRBV18 and TRBJ2-7, the CDR3 gives the full variable domain: NAGVMQNPRHLVRRRGQEARLRCSPMKGHSHVYWYRQLPEEGLKFMVYLQKENIIDESGMPKERFSAEFPKEGPSILRIQQVVRGDSAAYFCASSPPDGRTSYEQYFGPGTRLTVT.

This clonotype was seen a few times. The genes are TRBV6-2 or TRBV6-3 and TRBJ2-5; 9 bases match TRBD1. V was clipped by 6 bases and J by 6 bases; unmatched bases: 11. Germline V gene data show CDR1 as MNHEY and CDR2 as SVGEGT. The CDR3 consists of 15 residues. CDR3 residues: CASRGLQGAGQTQYF. The CDR3 DNA follows: TGTGCCAGCAGGGGTTTACAGGGGGCCGGACAGACCCAGTACTTC.

Ten or more counts support this clonotype. CDR3 sequence: CAWSPIPVGLSNQPQHF. The CDR3 DNA reads as TGTGCCTGGAGTCCGATACCCGTAGGCCTCAGCAATCAGCCCCAGCATTTT. The V and J genes are TRBV30 and TRBJ1-5, with D uncertain. Per germline, CDR1 GTSNPN and CDR2 SVGIG (reference sequence). V lost 2 bases and J 1 base, leaving 18 bases between the germline ends. This CDR3 has 17 amino acids.

This clonotype was counted ten times or more. This chain links TRBV12-3 or TRBV12-4 with TRBJ1-1; D is perhaps TRBD1 (5 bases). V was clipped by 0 bases and J by 4 bases, with 21 bases between them. CDR3 size: 18 residues. The CDR3, as DNA: TGTGCCAGCAGTTTAGCTTCGGTTGTCCAAGGTAGGGGCACTGAAGCTTTCTTT. Translation: CASSLASVVQGRGTEAFF.

V gene TRBV19 combines with J gene TRBJ1-6; D is ambiguous. Germline CDR1 and CDR2: LNHDA and SQIVND (reference sequence). The V end lost 6 bases, the J end lost 0 bases, and 9 bases lay between the germline ends. The CDR3 is made up of 15 amino acids. The CDR3 DNA follows: TGTGCCAGTAGCGGCGGCAGCTCCTATAATTCACCCCTCCACTTT. As protein: CASSGGSSYNSPLHF.

This clonotype was recorded a few times. A single base separates this from a much larger clone, so it may be a read error. The chain couples TRBV28 to TRBJ2-5; the match to TRBD2 covers 12 bases. Germline V gene data show CDR1 as MDHEN and CDR2 as SYDVKM. CDR3 length: 14 residues. The CDR3 protein is CTSSPSGREETQYF. CDR3 bases: TGTACCAGCAGTCCTAGCGGGAGGGAAGAGACCCAGTACTTC.

The genes are TRBV7-9 and TRBJ1-2; possible D gene TRBD1, 5 bases. CDR3 length: 15 amino acids. Germline CDR1 SEHNR, CDR2 FQNEAQ (reference sequence). The V end lost 5 bases, the J end lost 4 bases, and 17 bases lay between the germline ends. The CDR3 here is CASSPQPGARYGYTF. DNA for the CDR3: TGTGCCAGCAGCCCCCAACCCGGGGCCCGCTATGGCTACACCTTC.